The clone carrying this T cell receptor beta chain has only one observation. Its antigen remains unknown. The limits of the CDR3 on the DNA are not certain, so only TCRdb's listed CDR3 is given. In TCRdb, the multiplex PCR reads were re-called with MiXCR into one record per CDR3 protein. The sample includes more than 200,000 distinct CDR3 sequences, roughly 30% of them seen just once. These data belong to a study of breast tumors, draining lymph nodes, adjacent tissues. The length of the CDR3 is 22 amino acids, counting both ends. CDR1 is LNHDA and CDR2 is SQIVND in the germline V gene (reference sequence). Study-wide findings and caveats: Luminal-like breast cancer showed significantly higher tumor–nontumor repertoire similarity than basal-like. Tumor repertoires ranked between lymph nodes and nontumor tissue in diversity, with V and J gene preferences. Data only fit, rather than demonstrated, lymph node origin of most tumor T cells.

Samples came from axillary lymph nodes draining the breast cancer. The sequencing sample was made of axillary lymph node tissue. This sequence joins TRBV19 and TRBJ1-3; the listed D gene, TRBD1, was not tested against the DNA. The clonotype was recovered from a female donor with breast cancer. Some clones in this sample may be carry-over from other donors' samples. The CDR3 is CASSIPRRSNTEAFFGQGTIYF.